Below, one TCR beta chain is given with its context. Its antigen remains unidentified. The authors loaded about 200 ng DNA, roughly 27,000 T cell genomes, into sorted-subset replicate PCRs. Libraries were prepared by immunoSEQ multiplex PCR; TCRdb keeps only in-frame clonotypes and omits some of them. The sample holds nearly 600,000 clones, about 95% seen once. These data belong to a study of shared clonotypes between healthy human individuals. Overall study: Donors had three CD4 naive, three CD4 memory, two CD8 naive and one CD8 memory plate apiece. Whole-study results and caveats: Rarefaction gave evidence that sorted-subset sequencing remained incomplete despite large depth. It was expected that sequencing depth would affect clonotype sharing among donors.

Per germline, CDR1 SGHNT and CDR2 YYREEE (reference sequence). With 4 bases removed from V and 2 bases from J, the gap between germline ends came to 16 bases. The CDR3 loop spans 15 amino acids. The naive CD8 population came from CD45RO-negative cells selected for CCR7, without terminally differentiated effector memory CD45RA+ cells. The receptor comes from a woman aged 25 to 45 in good health. V usage is TRBV5-4 and J usage is TRBJ2-7; no reliable D call. The specimen was naive CD8+ T cells sorted from blood. The CDR3 DNA reads TGTGCCAGCAGCCCAAACAAAGGATATGCCTACGAGCAGTACTTC. Its translation: CASSPNKGYAYEQYF.